The source of this TCR beta chain is a study of cytomegalovirus exposure and HLA in healthy donors. Findings and limits, study-wide: The study found most TCR sequences rare, yet found some public TCRs in many donors. In a later analysis, HLA-associated TCR beta chains were more clonally expanded than equally common others. A few V segments could not be told apart, such as TRBV6-2 and TRBV6-3, and were left out.

The PCR ran on 60 Vbeta and 13 Jbeta primers. The method was immunoSEQ multiplex PCR; TCRdb's version includes in-frame clones alone and lacks a portion of them. The sample includes 100,000 or so clones, 65% to 80% of them seen just once. V was pared by 0 bases and J by 2 bases, with 5 bases between. Per the germline V gene, CDR1 is SGHRS and CDR2 is YFSETQ. This CDR3 is built from 13 residues. The table lists this clone with a few counts. Its antigen is unknown. The clonotype comes from a man aged 35 to 55 in good health and CMV-seropositive. The chain employs TRBV5-1 and TRBJ2-5; D unclear. The sample comprised PBMCs. This chain's CDR3 is CASSLGSQETQYF. In DNA, the CDR3 is TGCGCCAGCAGCTTGGGTTCTCAAGAGACCCAGTACTTC. Together with reference TRBV5-1 and TRBJ2-5, the CDR3 gives the full variable domain: KAGVTQTPRYLIKTRGQQVTLSCSPISGHRSVSWYQQTPGQGLQFLFEYFSETQRNKGNFPGRFSGRQFSNSRSEMNVSTLELGDSALYLCASSLGSQETQYFGPGTRLLVL.